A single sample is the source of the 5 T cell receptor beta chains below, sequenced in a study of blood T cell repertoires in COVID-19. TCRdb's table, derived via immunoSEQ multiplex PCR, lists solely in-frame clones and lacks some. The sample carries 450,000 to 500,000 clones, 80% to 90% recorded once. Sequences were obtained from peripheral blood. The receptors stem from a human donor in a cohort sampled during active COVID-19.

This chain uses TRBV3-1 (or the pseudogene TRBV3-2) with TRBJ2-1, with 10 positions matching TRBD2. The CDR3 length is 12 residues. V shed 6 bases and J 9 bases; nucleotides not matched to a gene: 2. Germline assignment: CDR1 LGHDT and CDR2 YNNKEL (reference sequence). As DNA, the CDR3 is TGTGCCAGCAGTCGGACTAGCGGTGAGCAGTTCTTC. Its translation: CASSRTSGEQFF.

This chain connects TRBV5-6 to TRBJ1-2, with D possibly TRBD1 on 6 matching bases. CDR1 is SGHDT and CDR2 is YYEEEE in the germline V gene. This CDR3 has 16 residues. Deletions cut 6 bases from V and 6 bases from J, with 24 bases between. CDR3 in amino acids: CASIPESGHGADGYTF. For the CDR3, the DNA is TGTGCCAGCATCCCGGAGTCGGGACATGGAGCAGATGGCTACACCTTC. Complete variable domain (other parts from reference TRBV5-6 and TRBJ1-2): DAGVTQSPTHLIKTRGQQVTLRCSPKSGHDTVSWYQQALGQGPQFIFQYYEEEERQRGNFPDRFSGHQFPNYSSELNVNALLLGDSALYLCASIPESGHGADGYTFGSGTRLTVV.

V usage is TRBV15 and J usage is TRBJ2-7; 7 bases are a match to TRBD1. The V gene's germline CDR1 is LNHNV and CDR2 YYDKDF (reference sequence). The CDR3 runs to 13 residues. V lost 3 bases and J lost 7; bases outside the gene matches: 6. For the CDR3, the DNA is TGTGCCACCAGCAGTACTCAGGGGGAGGAGCAGTACTTC. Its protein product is CATSSTQGEEQYF.

The CDR3 loop reads CASSPTGYTEAFF. The CDR3 DNA follows: TGTGCCAGCAGCCCCACAGGGTATACTGAAGCTTTCTTT. V is TRBV9 and J is TRBJ1-1; D is perhaps TRBD1 (6 bases). Trimming stripped 4 bases from V and 5 bases from J, with 12 bases between. Germline V gives CDR1 SGDLS, CDR2 YYNGEE. The CDR3 sequence is 13 residues long.

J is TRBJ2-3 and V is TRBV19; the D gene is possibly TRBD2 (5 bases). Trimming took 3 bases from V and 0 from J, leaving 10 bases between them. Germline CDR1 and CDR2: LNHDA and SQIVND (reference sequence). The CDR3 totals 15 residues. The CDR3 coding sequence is TGTGCCAGTAGTATGTGGCGGACTAGCACAGATACGCAGTATTTT. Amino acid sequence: CASSMWRTSTDTQYF.